The rows below give T cell receptor beta chains drawn from one sample of a study of blood T cell repertoires in COVID-19. Using immunoSEQ multiplex PCR, the repertoire was profiled, and TCRdb retains in-frame clones only, with some absent. The sample has some 130,000 clones, under 95% seen once; the top ten hold less than 5%. What was sequenced was peripheral blood. These receptors originate from a man aged 55 to 70 with COVID-19, enrolled during active disease. CDR3s include the opening cysteine and the closing phenylalanine or tryptophan. The D gene is left open where the match is weak. Only part of the rows carry a size: once, few, many, or a class if the clone is expanded.

D | J | V | size | CDR3 | DNA
TRBD1 | TRBJ1-5 | TRBV5-4 | . | CASSSGQGGSNQPQHF | TGTGCCAGCAGCTCGGGGCAGGGGGGAAGCAATCAGCCCCAGCATTTT
. | TRBJ1-1 | TRBV11-3 | . | CASSLGSNTEAFF | TGTGCCAGCAGCTTGGGCAGCAACACTGAAGCTTTCTTT
TRBD2 | TRBJ2-1 | TRBV10-2 | . | CASSAVGLAGDLFSYNEQFF | TGCGCCAGCAGCGCCGTGGGACTAGCGGGAGACCTCTTCTCCTACAATGAGCAGTTCTTC
. | TRBJ1-4 | TRBV7-9 | . | CASSYGGVTNEKLFF | TGTGCCAGCAGCTATGGCGGGGTGACTAATGAAAAACTGTTTTTT
. | TRBJ1-2 | TRBV12-3/TRBV12-4 | . | CASSQTDYGYTF | TGTGCCAGCAGTCAGACAGACTATGGCTACACCTTC
. | TRBJ1-1 | TRBV6-5 | . | CASSYSSGLNTEAFF | TGTGCCAGCAGTTACTCATCGGGATTGAACACTGAAGCTTTCTTT
. | TRBJ2-5 | TRBV7-9 | . | CASSPYFETQYF | TGTGCCAGCAGCCCGTATTTTGAGACCCAGTACTTC
. | TRBJ2-1 | TRBV7-3 | . | CASSLNSGFNEQFF | TGTGCCAGCAGCTTAAATAGCGGATTCAATGAGCAGTTCTTC
TRBD1 | TRBJ1-2 | TRBV6-5 | . | CASSRTGGVDGYTF | TGTGCCAGCAGCCGCACAGGGGGCGTTGATGGCTACACCTTC
. | TRBJ2-1 | TRBV6-6 | . | CASSSRDFLNEQFF | TGTGCCAGCAGTTCTCGGGATTTCCTCAATGAGCAGTTCTTC
TRBD2 | TRBJ2-5 | TRBV24-1 | . | CATRGASGNQETQYF | TGTGCCACCAGAGGGGCTAGCGGTAACCAAGAGACCCAGTACTTC
TRBD2 | TRBJ2-7 | TRBV7-8 | . | CASSLGLAGYEQYF | TGTGCCAGCAGCCTCGGACTAGCGGGCTACGAGCAGTACTTC
. | TRBJ2-7 | TRBV6-5 | . | CASSYALSYEQYF | TGTGCCAGCAGTTACGCACTCTCCTACGAGCAGTACTTC
TRBD2 | TRBJ2-7 | TRBV9 | once | CASSRSGSGFYEQYF | TGTGCCAGCAGCAGGAGCGGGAGCGGCTTCTACGAGCAGTACTTC
. | TRBJ1-2 | TRBV5-1 | . | CASSSGDYGYTF | TGCGCCAGCAGCTCAGGGGATTACGGCTACACCTTC
. | TRBJ2-7 | TRBV29-1 | . | CSVLGSSYEQYF | TGCAGCGTCCTGGGGAGCTCCTACGAGCAGTACTTC
TRBD1 | TRBJ1-1 | TRBV4-3 | . | CASSQGTGGFTEAFF | TGCGCCAGCAGCCAAGGGACAGGGGGTTTCACTGAAGCTTTCTTT
. | TRBJ2-5 | TRBV20-1 | . | CSASRAGEGETQYF | TGCAGTGCTAGTCGGGCAGGGGAGGGGGAGACCCAGTACTTC
. | TRBJ1-1 | TRBV4-1 | . | CASSQGSQRGHEAFF | TGCGCCAGCAGCCAAGGGAGCCAGAGGGGACATGAAGCTTTCTTT
TRBD1 | TRBJ2-7 | TRBV5-1 | . | CASSLGGQGAYEQYF | TGCGCCAGCAGCTTGGGGGGACAGGGGGCCTACGAGCAGTACTTC
TRBD1 | TRBJ2-7 | TRBV7-9 | . | CASRPGTEFPSYEQYF | TGTGCCAGCAGGCCCGGGACAGAGTTCCCTTCCTACGAGCAGTACTTC
TRBD1 | TRBJ2-7 | TRBV5-5 | . | CASSLAQGADYEQYF | TGTGCCAGCAGCTTGGCTCAGGGGGCAGACTACGAGCAGTACTTC
. | TRBJ2-3 | TRBV11-3 | . | CASSLRRGTNTQYF | TGTGCCAGCAGCTTACGTAGAGGCACCAATACGCAGTATTTT
. | TRBJ1-4 | TRBV29-1 | once | CSVEVRDPEMGKLFF | TGCAGCGTTGAAGTGCGGGACCCTGAAATGGGAAAACTGTTTTTT
TRBD2 | TRBJ2-1 | TRBV27 | . | CASSLTSGRGNEQFF | TGTGCCAGCAGTTTAACTAGCGGGAGAGGGAATGAGCAGTTCTTC
TRBD1 | TRBJ2-5 | TRBV29-1 | . | CSVERTGETQYF | TGCAGCGTTGAGAGGACAGGGGAGACCCAGTACTTC
. | TRBJ2-1 | TRBV5-4 | . | CASSLGSPGLRFF | TGTGCCAGCAGTCTGGGATCTCCAGGGTTGAGGTTCTTC
TRBD1 | TRBJ2-1 | TRBV29-1 | . | CSVESTGVHNEQFF | TGCAGCGTTGAATCTACAGGGGTCCACAATGAGCAGTTCTTC
TRBD2 | TRBJ2-1 | TRBV9 | . | CASSVALWTSGRIVNEQFF | TGTGCCAGCAGCGTAGCGCTCTGGACTAGCGGGAGAATTGTAAATGAGCAGTTCTTC
TRBD1 | TRBJ2-1 | TRBV7-3 | . | CASSLHGTGSNEQFF | TGTGCCAGCAGCCTCCACGGGACAGGGTCCAATGAGCAGTTCTTC
. | TRBJ1-6 | TRBV6-5 | few | CASSRERDSPLHF | TGTGCCAGCAGTCGCGAGAGGGATTCACCCCTCCACTTT
. | TRBJ1-4 | TRBV11-3 | . | CASSPEAGDEKLFF | TGTGCCAGCAGCCCCGAGGCGGGCGATGAAAAACTGTTTTTT
. | TRBJ2-7 | TRBV19 | . | CASSIPGRAYEQYF | TGTGCCAGTAGTATCCCGGGCAGGGCCTACGAGCAGTACTTC
TRBD2 | TRBJ2-3 | TRBV5-6 | . | CASSSSGLAVTDTQYF | TGTGCCAGCAGCTCCTCCGGACTAGCGGTCACAGATACGCAGTATTTT
. | TRBJ2-7 | TRBV5-8 | once | CASSLGRGPYEQYF | TGTGCCAGCAGCTTGGGGAGGGGTCCCTACGAGCAGTACTTC
. | TRBJ2-7 | TRBV7-2 | few | CASSLGYGPYEQYF | TGTGCCAGCAGCTTAGGGTACGGTCCCTACGAGCAGTACTTC
TRBD1 | TRBJ2-3 | TRBV19 | . | CASRGQGVDTQYF | TGTGCCAGTAGGGGACAGGGAGTTGATACGCAGTATTTT
. | TRBJ2-1 | TRBV4-2 | . | CASSQDRGQSSYNEQFF | TGTGCCAGCAGCCAAGATAGAGGGCAGAGCTCCTACAATGAGCAGTTCTTC
. | TRBJ1-3 | TRBV7-2 | . | CASSSQGSSGNTIYF | TGTGCCAGCAGCTCTCAAGGGAGCTCTGGAAACACCATATATTTT
TRBD2 | TRBJ2-1 | TRBV7-2 | few | CASSWFGTSGRGDEQFF | TGTGCCAGCAGCTGGTTTGGGACTAGCGGGAGGGGCGATGAGCAGTTCTTC
TRBD1 | TRBJ1-4 | TRBV10-1 | . | CASSESTGEHEKLFF | TGCGCCAGCAGTGAGTCGACAGGGGAGCATGAAAAACTGTTTTTT
. | TRBJ2-5 | TRBV28 | few | CASSSREETQYF | TGTGCCAGCAGTTCGAGAGAAGAGACCCAGTACTTC
. | TRBJ2-7 | TRBV7-9 | . | CASSLAYAYEQYF | TGTGCCAGCAGCTTAGCATATGCCTACGAGCAGTACTTC
TRBD2 | TRBJ2-3 | TRBV10-2 | . | CATASTSGRAEDTQYF | TGCGCCACCGCATCCACTAGCGGGAGGGCCGAGGATACGCAGTATTTT
TRBD1 | TRBJ1-1 | TRBV7-9 | . | CASRHDRGNTEAFF | TGTGCCAGCAGGCATGACAGGGGCAACACTGAAGCTTTCTTT
TRBD2 | TRBJ2-1 | TRBV19 | . | CASTLLGGDNEQFF | TGTGCCAGTACTCTCTTGGGGGGGGACAATGAGCAGTTCTTC
. | TRBJ2-4 | TRBV18 | . | CASSVDSKLAKNIQYF | TGTGCCAGCTCAGTCGACAGCAAGCTAGCCAAAAACATTCAGTACTTC
TRBD1 | TRBJ2-7 | TRBV4-1 | . | CASSRGQEVYEQYF | TGCGCCAGCAGCCGGGGACAGGAAGTCTACGAGCAGTACTTC